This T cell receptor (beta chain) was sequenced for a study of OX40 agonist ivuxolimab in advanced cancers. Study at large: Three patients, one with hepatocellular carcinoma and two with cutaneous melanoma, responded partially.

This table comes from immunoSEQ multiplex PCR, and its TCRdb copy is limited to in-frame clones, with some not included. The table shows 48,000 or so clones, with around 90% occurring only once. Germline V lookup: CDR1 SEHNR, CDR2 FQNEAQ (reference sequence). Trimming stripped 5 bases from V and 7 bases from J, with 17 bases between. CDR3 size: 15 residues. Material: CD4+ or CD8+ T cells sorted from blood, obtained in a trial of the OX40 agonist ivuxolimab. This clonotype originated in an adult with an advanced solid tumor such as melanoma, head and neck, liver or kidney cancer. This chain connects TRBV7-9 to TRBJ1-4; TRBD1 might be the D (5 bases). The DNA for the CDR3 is TGTGCCAGCAGCGAAGAAGGAGGGGTAGCTGAAAAACTGTTTTTT. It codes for CASSEEGGVAEKLFF. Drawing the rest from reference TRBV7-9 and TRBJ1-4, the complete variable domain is DTGVSQNPRHKITKRGQNVTFRCDPISEHNRLYWYRQTLGQGPEFLTYFQNEAQLEKSRLLSDRFSAERPKGSFSTLEIQRTEQGDSAMYLCASSEEGGVAEKLFFGSGTQLSVL.